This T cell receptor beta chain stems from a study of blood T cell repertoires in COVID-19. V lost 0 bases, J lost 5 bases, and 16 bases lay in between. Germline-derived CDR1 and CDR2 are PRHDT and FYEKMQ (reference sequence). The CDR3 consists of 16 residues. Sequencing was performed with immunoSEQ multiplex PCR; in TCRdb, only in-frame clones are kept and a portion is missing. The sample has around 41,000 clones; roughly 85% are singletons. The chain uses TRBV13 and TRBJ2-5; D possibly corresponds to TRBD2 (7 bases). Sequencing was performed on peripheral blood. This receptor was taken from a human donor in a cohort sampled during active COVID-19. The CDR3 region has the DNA TGTGCCAGCAGCTTAGGCGTCGCGGGGGCGGAGGAGACCCAGTACTTC. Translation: CASSLGVAGAEETQYF.